This T cell receptor beta chain was recorded in a study of cytomegalovirus exposure and HLA in healthy donors. CDR3 length: 14 amino acids. Germline V gene sequence: CDR1 ENHRY, CDR2 SYGVKD. Trimming removed 5 bases at V and 0 bases at J, with 11 bases between. This table comes from immunoSEQ multiplex PCR, and its TCRdb copy is limited to in-frame clones, with some not included. The table includes under 200,000 clones, 75% to 90% detected once. The chain couples TRBV10-3 to TRBJ2-7; weak D call: TRBD2 (6 bases). This sequence originates from a woman aged 18-29 years in good health and CMV-seronegative. The sequenced sample was PBMCs. The DNA of the CDR3 is TGTGCCATCAGTTCACGGGAGAGCTCCTACGAGCAGTACTTC. This sequence encodes CAISSRESSYEQYF.